The 17 T cell receptor beta chains given below trace back to one sample, sequenced in a study of OX40 agonist ivuxolimab in advanced cancers. Data came from immunoSEQ multiplex PCR; TCRdb stores just in-frame clones and leaves some out. The sample comprises around 80,000 clones, more than 75% of which are singletons, and about 0.57% rests with the top ten. Sequenced material: CD4+ or CD8+ T cells sorted from blood, taken in a trial of the OX40 agonist ivuxolimab. Receptors were obtained from an adult with an advanced solid tumor such as melanoma, head and neck, liver or kidney cancer.

This clone was observed once. CDR3 region: CASRRQGNYGYTF. CDR3 nucleotide sequence: TGTGCCAGCAGACGACAGGGGAACTATGGCTACACCTTC. The chain has TRBV27 and TRBJ1-2, with 8 bases matching TRBD1. The CDR3 length is 13 residues. V shed 6 bases and J 2 bases; nucleotides not matched to a gene: 2. Germline V gene sequence: CDR1 MNHEY, CDR2 SMNVEV (reference sequence).

The chain recombines TRBV15 with TRBJ1-1; TRBD1 aligns across 7 bases. Germline V gives CDR1 LNHNV, CDR2 YYDKDF (reference sequence). This CDR3 spans 13 amino acids. The V and J ends lost 4 bases and 10 bases, in that order; junction bases with no gene match: 9. This chain's CDR3 is CATSMQGGTGAFF. The CDR3 DNA is TGTGCCACCAGCATGCAAGGGGGCACGGGAGCTTTCTTT.

V usage is TRBV9 and J usage is TRBJ1-1; maybe TRBD1 (6 bases). With 4 bases removed from V and 3 bases from J, the gap between germline ends came to 10 bases. The germline V gene encodes CDR1 SGDLS and CDR2 YYNGEE. The CDR3 spans 13 residues. CDR3 sequence (DNA): TGTGCCAGCAGCTCAGGGGTTCACACTGAAGCTTTCTTT. Translated, it gives CASSSGVHTEAFF.

This clone has only one observation. The rearrangement joins TRBV28 to TRBJ1-1; D might be TRBD1 (5 bases). The V gene's germline CDR1 is MDHEN and CDR2 SYDVKM. Trimming shortened V by 10 bases and J by 2 bases, and 23 bases separated the two germline ends. The CDR3 has 16 amino acids. The CDR3 region has the DNA TGTGCCACCTCTTCCAGGGTCGGCGTGGTCAACACTGAAGCTTTCTTT. This sequence encodes CATSSRVGVVNTEAFF.

The chain combines TRBV30 with TRBJ1-2, with D possibly being TRBD1 (6 bases). Germline-derived CDR1 and CDR2 are GTSNPN and SVGIG (reference sequence). V shed 2 bases and J shed 3 bases, with 7 bases lying between them. This CDR3 region has 12 residues. The CDR3: CAWSPGDYGYTF. The CDR3 DNA reads TGTGCCTGGAGTCCAGGGGACTATGGCTACACCTTC.

V and J are TRBV25-1 and TRBJ1-4, with D unresolved. Trimming shortened V by 0 bases and J by 1 base, and 6 bases separated the two germline ends. Germline V lookup: CDR1 MGHDK, CDR2 SYGVNS. The CDR3 length is 15 residues. The CDR3 loop is CASSEYGETNEKLFF. DNA for the CDR3: TGTGCCAGCAGTGAATATGGGGAAACTAATGAAAAACTGTTTTTT.

The chain employs TRBV27 and TRBJ1-2; D is perhaps TRBD1 (6 bases). V lost 5 bases to trimming and J lost 8 bases, with 15 bases between them. This CDR3 region has 13 residues. Per the germline V gene, CDR1 is MNHEY and CDR2 is SMNVEV (reference sequence). CDR3 amino acids: CASSPTGARGYTF. The CDR3 coding sequence is TGTGCCAGCAGTCCGACGGGGGCGCGAGGCTACACCTTC.

J is TRBJ1-5 and V is TRBV10-1; D gene ambiguous. Germline V gene sequence: CDR1 WNHNN, CDR2 SYGVQD (reference sequence). This CDR3 is built from 13 residues. V gave up 0 bases and J gave up 6 bases, with 6 bases separating them. The CDR3 spells CASSESGFQPQHF. CDR3 DNA sequence: TGCGCCAGCAGTGAGTCGGGCTTTCAGCCCCAGCATTTT.

In DNA form, the CDR3 reads TGTGCCAGCAGCGCTCGGAAGAACCAAGAGACCCAGTACTTC. This codes for CASSARKNQETQYF. The chain recombines TRBV9 with TRBJ2-5; D is unresolved. V was shortened by 3 bases and J by 0 bases, with 9 bases between the two germline ends. CDR1 and CDR2 (germline): SGDLS, YYNGEE. CDR3 length: 14 residues. Combining the CDR3 with reference TRBV9 and TRBJ2-5 gives the whole variable domain DSGVTQTPKHLITATGQRVTLRCSPRSGDLSVYWYQQSLDQGLQFLIQYYNGEERAKGNILERFSAQQFPDLHSELNLSSLELGDSALYFCASSARKNQETQYFGPGTRLLVL.

The V gene is TRBV6-6, the J gene TRBJ1-5, with D possibly matching TRBD1 (6 bases). Trimming pared 4 bases from V and 2 bases from J, leaving 9 bases between. The CDR3 length is 14 residues. CDR1 is MNHNY and CDR2 is SVGAGI in the germline V gene (reference sequence). In nucleotides, the CDR3 is TGTGCCAGCAGTTTGGGGGGCGGCAATCAGCCCCAGCATTTT. This codes for CASSLGGGNQPQHF.

CDR3 nucleotide sequence: TGTGCCAGCAGTTTACCCCGGGACAGGGATTATGGCTACACCTTC. The encoded protein is CASSLPRDRDYGYTF. The chain has TRBV28 and TRBJ1-2, with TRBD1 matching over 9 bases. CDR1 and CDR2 (germline): MDHEN, SYDVKM. The CDR3 totals 15 residues. After removal of 2 bases from V and 5 bases from J, the junction contained 6 bases not matched to a gene.

This chain uses TRBV9 with TRBJ2-6; D call uncertain. Germline-derived CDR1 and CDR2 are SGDLS and YYNGEE. The CDR3 is made up of 16 amino acids. Trimming removed 3 bases at V and 1 base at J, with 11 bases between. CDR3 sequence: CASSERVGSGANVLTF. Here the CDR3 DNA reads TGTGCCAGCAGCGAGAGAGTTGGGTCTGGGGCCAACGTCCTGACTTTC.

The rearrangement uses TRBV29-1 and TRBJ2-1, with D hard to call. Trimming stripped 5 bases from V and 5 bases from J, with 4 bases between. The V gene's germline CDR1 is SQVTM and CDR2 ANQGSEA. The CDR3 sequence is 10 residues long. The CDR3: CSVQHNEQFF. The CDR3 nucleotides are TGCAGCGTTCAACACAATGAGCAGTTCTTC.

V usage is TRBV2 and J usage is TRBJ2-3; the match to TRBD1 covers 7 bases. The CDR3 has 14 amino acids. The ends lost 1 base at V and 10 bases at J; junction bases unmatched: 8. Germline lookup yields CDR1 SNHLY and CDR2 FYNNEI. The CDR3 DNA reads TGTGCCAGCAGTGAAGAAAGGGGGCGCGGGCCGCAGTATTTT. Translation gives CASSEERGRGPQYF.

The chain employs TRBV19 and TRBJ2-5; maybe TRBD1 (6 bases). With 4 bases removed from V and 0 bases from J, the gap between germline ends came to 15 bases. The CDR3 sequence is 16 residues long. Germline loops: CDR1 LNHDA, CDR2 SQIVND (reference sequence). CDR3 region: CASSSLTGFDQETQYF. CDR3 DNA sequence: TGTGCCAGTAGTAGCCTAACAGGGTTTGACCAAGAGACCCAGTACTTC.

The chain has TRBV5-4 and TRBJ1-6, with D unresolved. The CDR3 consists of 15 residues. Trimming pared 1 base from V and 7 bases from J, leaving 12 bases between. Germline V gene data show CDR1 as SGHNT and CDR2 as YYREEE (reference sequence). The CDR3 loop reads CASSLRGSWNSPLHF. CDR3 nucleotides: TGTGCCAGCAGCTTGAGAGGGAGTTGGAATTCACCCCTCCACTTT.

This clone is a singleton in its sample. V usage is TRBV29-1 and J usage is TRBJ1-1; possibly TRBD1 for D (6 bases). Germline V gene lookup returns CDR1 SQVTM and CDR2 ANQGSEA. CDR3 length: 11 residues. Trimming took off 7 bases at V and 6 bases at J, with 12 bases between the two ends. DNA for the CDR3: TGCAGCGCCGACAGGTACCCTGAAGCTTTCTTT. Translated, it gives CSADRYPEAFF.